This T cell receptor (beta chain) was recorded in a study of cytotoxic CD8 clonotypes in ibrutinib-treated CLL (dated by TCRdb to the early 2020s). As for the study more broadly: In this cohort, 15 patients were treatment-naive and about a dozen were relapsed/refractory, while some 17 had unmutated IGHV. Cryopreserved peripheral blood mononuclear cells were obtained before treatment, at response, and at either sustained remission or disease progression. Responses were partial in roughly 24 patients and complete in 2; after median approximately 5.5 years follow-up, 14 stayed in remission and some twelve progressed. On average, each sample had approximately 260,000 productive templates and about 89,000 productive rearrangements. Of the approximately 86 participants in the trial, 20 to 30 had longitudinal samples available. All remission and progressive disease samples were collected while patients were still receiving ibrutinib. Response samples were taken after a median of 12 months on treatment, ranging from about 6 to 40 months. General findings and caveats noted by the study authors: Baseline clonality was found to be higher than that of age-matched healthy donors and was strongly correlated with circulating CD8+ T-cell counts. Public clonotypes were found to be uncommon and were observed to contract or remain stable during treatment; the increase in clonality was shown to reflect expansion of private clonotypes at ibrutinib response. Clonality increased at ibrutinib response, stayed stable in sustained remission, and fell back toward baseline at progression. Sampling times were not matched between sustained-remission and progressing patients, and lymph node repertoires were not studied.

Details on this clone: Its recognized antigen is unknown. Per-base qualities were not stored, and no clone one base away is much larger.

Deletion took 5 bases off V and 2 bases off J, with a span of 15 bases between the germline ends. Per the germline V gene, SGHNT is the CDR1 and YENEEA is the CDR2. Taken from cysteine to phenylalanine, the CDR3 has 15 residues. Only the CDR3 portion is preserved as DNA: 45 bases, with reading frame beginning at the first base. A MiSeq instrument was used for deep resolution sequencing, which targeted depths ranging from 1 in 1 million up to 1 in 200,000 T cells, with coverage averaging 10x for each clonotype. The immunoSEQ hsTCRB Kit was used to generate TCR beta libraries. For the original study's pipeline: Data were analyzed with ImmunoSEQ Data Assistant and ImmunoSEQ Analyzer, with V, D and J genes assigned per IMGT definitions. Clonality, which ranges from 0 to 1, was calculated by subtracting the normalized Shannon entropy of productive rearrangement frequencies from one. Public clonotype analysis was restricted to overrepresented clonotypes comprising at least 0.05% of each patient's repertoire. Some twelve repertoires from age-matched healthy donors, obtained from immuneACCESS, served as clonality controls. TCRdb stores this immuneACCESS table with in-frame sequences only. Part of the clones is absent; in the studies checked, under half of the shortfall reflects unresolved V genes, and no reason is known for the rest. Clonal size and the V and J genes are those of that table, whereas D and trimming came from the DNA. The sample profile shows tens of thousands of clones; approximately 50% of them were found once. The ten top clones hold approximately 29% of the sample.

The time point label of this sample denotes: approximately eleven months on ibrutinib. For TCR beta library preparation, approximately 2 micrograms of genomic DNA was extracted from cryopreserved PBMCs. Longitudinal blood samples from CLL patients receiving ibrutinib monotherapy were subjected to high-throughput TCR beta sequencing. The patients took part in an open-label, single-center phase 2 trial of ibrutinib monotherapy. The sequence came from a human donor with chronic lymphocytic leukemia. The starting material was PBMCs, obtained after 12 months of ibrutinib treatment. The sequence is built from TRBV11-3 and TRBJ1-1; TRBD1 is a weak D gene call, 5 bases matching. The DNA reads as follows: TGTGCCAGCAGCCACTCCGCCGGGGCCAACACTGAAGCTTTCTTT. Its protein is CASSHSAGANTEAFF.